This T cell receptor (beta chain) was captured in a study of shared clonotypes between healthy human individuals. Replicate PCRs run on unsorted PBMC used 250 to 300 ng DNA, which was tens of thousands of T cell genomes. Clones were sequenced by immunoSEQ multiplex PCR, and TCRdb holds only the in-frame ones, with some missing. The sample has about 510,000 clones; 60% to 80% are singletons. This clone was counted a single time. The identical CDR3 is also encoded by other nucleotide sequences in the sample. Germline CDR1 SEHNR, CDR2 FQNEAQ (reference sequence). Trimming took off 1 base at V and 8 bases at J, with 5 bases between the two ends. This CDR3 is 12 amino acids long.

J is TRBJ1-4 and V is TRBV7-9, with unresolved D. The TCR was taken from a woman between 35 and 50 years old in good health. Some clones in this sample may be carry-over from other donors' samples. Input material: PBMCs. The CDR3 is CASSLVREKLFF. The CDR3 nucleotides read TGTGCCAGCAGCTTAGTCCGGGAAAAACTGTTTTTT.